These T cell receptor beta chains were read from a single sample in a study of T cell repertoires in cytomegalovirus infection. TCRdb reanalysed the reads using MiXCR and keeps one entry per CDR3 protein. Of about 440,000 distinct CDR3 sequences listed, 31% were seen once; the top ten hold roughly 13%. What was sequenced was PBMCs. These TCRs come from a human donor in good health (CMV status not recorded). Some clones in this sample may be carry-over from other donors' samples. The CDR3 runs from the conserved cysteine through the conserved F or W. A D gene is named only where the DNA matches it firmly. Rows give clone size only sometimes, using once, few, many, or a class for an expanded clone.

size: few; D: TRBD1; J: TRBJ1-6; length: 16; V: TRBV6-1; DNA: TGTGCCAGCAGGACGGACAGGTCGTCCTATGGTTCACCCCTCCACTTT; CDR3: CASRTDRSSYGSPLHF
size: many; D: NA; J: TRBJ1-5; length: 16; V: TRBV7-2; DNA: TGTGCCAGCAGCTTTAGCGGGATTAGGGGCAATCAGCCCCAGCATTTT; CDR3: CASSFSGIRGNQPQHF
size: few; D: NA; J: TRBJ1-1; length: 15; V: TRBV4-1; DNA: TGCGCCAGCAGCCAAGAAGGGCTCCTGAACACTGAAGCTTTCTTT; CDR3: CASSQEGLLNTEAFF
size: NA; D: NA; J: TRBJ2-7; length: 14; V: TRBV7-9; DNA: TGTGCCAGCAGCTTAGACTCAGGGTTTGACGAGCAGTACTTC; CDR3: CASSLDSGFDEQYF
size: NA; D: TRBD2; J: TRBJ2-3; length: 19; V: TRBV7-2; DNA: TGTGCCAGCAGCTTAGGACGAGGGACTAGCACCCCAATTGGGGATACGCAGTATTTT; CDR3: CASSLGRGTSTPIGDTQYF
size: few; D: NA; J: TRBJ2-7; length: 11; V: TRBV2; DNA: TGTGCCCGCGGGCAGTCCTACGAGCAGTATTTC; CDR3: CARGQSYEQYF
size: few; D: NA; J: TRBJ1-5; length: 16; V: TRBV11-2; DNA: TGTGCCAGCAGCTTAGATGGCAGGGTTAAGAGTCAGCCCCAGCATTTT; CDR3: CASSLDGRVKSQPQHF
size: few; D: NA; J: TRBJ1-1; length: 14; V: TRBV7-6; DNA: TGTGCCAGCAGCTTAGACGGGATAAGCACTGAAGCTTTCTTT; CDR3: CASSLDGISTEAFF
size: NA; D: NA; J: TRBJ2-4; length: 19; V: TRBV5-1; DNA: TGCGCCAGCAGCCGCCTAGAACCGGGGAAGGATAAAGCCAAAAACATTCAGTACTTC; CDR3: CASSRLEPGKDKAKNIQYF
size: many; D: NA; J: TRBJ2-5; length: 15; V: TRBV7-2; DNA: TGTGCCAGCAGCTTGATCTTGCGTTCCCAAGAGACCCAGTACTTC; CDR3: CASSLILRSQETQYF
size: NA; D: NA; J: TRBJ1-4; length: 14; V: TRBV20-1; DNA: TGCAGTGCCAGCGAAACTGGGGGTAATGAAAAACTGTTTTTT; CDR3: CSASETGGNEKLFF
size: NA; D: NA; J: TRBJ2-7; length: 13; V: TRBV24-1; DNA: TGTGCCACCAGTCCAGATGGGCGGAACGAGCAGTACTTC; CDR3: CATSPDGRNEQYF
size: NA; D: TRBD2; J: TRBJ2-5; length: 14; V: TRBV7-2; DNA: TGTGCCAGCGGAGCGGGGGGGCCCCCAGAGACCCAGTACTTC; CDR3: CASGAGGPPETQYF
size: few; D: TRBD2; J: TRBJ2-5; length: 17; V: TRBV28; DNA: TGTGCCAGCAACCCAAGTCGGCTAGCGGGGGCTAGCGAGACCCAGTACTTC; CDR3: CASNPSRLAGASETQYF